The next 8 T cell receptor beta chains were all read from a single sample in a study of blood T cell repertoires in COVID-19. Using immunoSEQ multiplex PCR, the repertoire was profiled, and TCRdb retains in-frame clones only, with some absent. The sample has 55,000 to 80,000 clones; about 83% are singletons. The sequenced sample consisted of peripheral blood. All receptors derive from a human donor in a cohort sampled during active COVID-19.

The gene calls are TRBV3-1 (or the pseudogene TRBV3-2) and TRBJ2-7; D is unresolved. CDR1 and CDR2 (germline): LGHDT, YNNKEL (reference sequence). This CDR3 region has 13 residues. Trimming took off 3 bases at V and 3 bases at J, with 9 bases between the two ends. CDR3 in DNA: TGTGCCAGCAGCCATGACACTGACTACGAGCAGTACTTC. It specifies CASSHDTDYEQYF.

The CDR3 DNA is TGTGCCAGTAGTATAGTGGCGGGGGCTTACAATGAGCAGTTCTTC. Residues: CASSIVAGAYNEQFF. The chain has TRBV19 and TRBJ2-1; perhaps TRBD2 as D (7 bases). V was shortened by 1 base and J by 4 bases, with 11 bases between the two germline ends. Germline CDR1 and CDR2: LNHDA and SQIVND (reference sequence). The CDR3 loop spans 15 amino acids.

The genes are TRBV13 and TRBJ1-2; TRBD1 agrees at 8 bases. J gave up 7 bases and V 2 bases, and 12 bases lay outside the gene matches. The germline gives CDR1 PRHDT, CDR2 FYEKMQ (reference sequence). This CDR3 region has 16 residues. The CDR3 region is CASSLRAAGGRIGYTF. The DNA of the CDR3 is TGTGCCAGCAGCTTACGGGCGGCAGGGGGCAGAATTGGCTACACCTTC.

The J gene is TRBJ2-6, the V gene TRBV19, with D perhaps matching TRBD1 (6 bases). Germline values: CDR1 LNHDA, CDR2 SQIVND (reference sequence). V was pared by 6 bases and J by 0 bases, with 12 bases between. This CDR3 has 16 amino acids. The CDR3 DNA reads as TGTGCCAGTAGCCCCCGGACAGTCTCTGGGGCCAACGTCCTGACTTTC. Amino acid sequence: CASSPRTVSGANVLTF.

The chain uses TRBV5-5 and TRBJ1-2; TRBD1 might be the D (5 bases). The germline V gene encodes CDR1 SGHKS and CDR2 YYEKEE (reference sequence). Trimming cost V 7 bases and J 2 bases, with 18 bases left between them. The CDR3 is made up of 15 amino acids. CDR3: CASLGVGNLNYGYTF. The CDR3, as DNA: TGTGCCAGCCTAGGGGTGGGGAACTTGAACTATGGCTACACCTTC. Together with reference TRBV5-5 and TRBJ1-2, the CDR3 gives the full variable domain: DAGVTQSPTHLIKTRGQQVTLRCSPISGHKSVSWYQQVLGQGPQFIFQYYEKEERGRGNFPDRFSARQFPNYSSELNVNALLLGDSALYLCASLGVGNLNYGYTFGSGTRLTVV.

This clone appeared a few times. The rearrangement uses TRBV5-4 and TRBJ1-2; TRBD1 matches 8 bases. Germline assignment: CDR1 SGHNT and CDR2 YYREEE (reference sequence). The V and J ends lost 0 bases and 4 bases, in that order; junction bases with no gene match: 8. The CDR3 totals 16 residues. CDR3 sequence: CASSLASGGGTYGYTF. CDR3 nucleotide sequence: TGTGCCAGCAGCTTGGCGTCAGGGGGCGGTACCTATGGCTACACCTTC.

The chain has TRBV18 and TRBJ1-2, with 9 bases identical to TRBD1. The V segment lost 5 bases and the J segment 5 bases; nucleotides outside the gene matches: 0. The CDR3 contains 12 residues. CDR1 is KGHSH, CDR2 LQKENI, per germline. The CDR3 DNA is TGTGCCAGCTCAGGGACAGGGTATGGCTACACCTTC. It translates to CASSGTGYGYTF.

The gene calls are TRBV3-1 (or the pseudogene TRBV3-2) and TRBJ2-1, with 9 positions matching TRBD2. This CDR3 is 17 amino acids long. CDR1 and CDR2 (germline): LGHDT, YNNKEL (reference sequence). Trimming at V came to 0 bases and at J to 2 bases, leaving 5 bases not matched to a gene. For the CDR3, the DNA is TGTGCCAGCAGCCAAGATTGGCGGGGGGGGACCTACAATGAGCAGTTCTTC. Translated, it gives CASSQDWRGGTYNEQFF.